Listed here is a single T cell receptor (beta chain). Sequence at one end of the junction differs from germline and may be a read error. Whoever was chosen for sequencing had shown CD8+CD57+ cell expansion by flow cytometry. Patients uniformly had severe acquired aplastic anemia. The sample is drawn from a study of CD8+CD57+ T cells in acquired aplastic anemia. At the level of the study: Yields of DNA that came from sorted CD4+ and CD8+ cells averaged roughly 3.2 ug.

Template material for TCR beta VDJ and CDR3 profiling consisted of genomic DNA. TCRdb analysed the reads with MiXCR anew, one entry per CDR3 protein. The sample contains 150,000 to 200,000 distinct CDR3 sequences, roughly 50% of which appear only once. Germline-derived CDR1 and CDR2 are MGHDK and SYGVNS. The length of the CDR3 is 15 residues. The specimen was sorted CD4+, CD8+, or CD8+CD57+ T cells (not recorded which) from PBMCs. The clonotype comes from a human donor with aplastic anemia. The chain recombines TRBV25-1 with TRBJ2-3, with a tentative D call TRBD2 (5 bases). The CDR3 region is CASSQDPTTTDTQYF. The CDR3 DNA is TGCGCCAGCAGCCAAGATCCGACTACCACAGATACGCAGTATTTT. Full variable domain (outside the CDR3, taken from reference TRBV25-1 and TRBJ2-3): EADIYQTPRYLVIGTGKKITLECSQTMGHDKMYWYQQDPGMELHLIHYSYGVNSTEKGDLSSESTVSRIRTEHFPLTLESARPSHTSQYLCASSQDPTTTDTQYFGPGTRLTVL.